Reported below is one T cell receptor (beta chain). Its antigen remains unidentified. Clones were read by immunoSEQ multiplex PCR, and TCRdb kept only the in-frame ones, dropping some. The sample shows roughly 170,000 clones, 85% to 95% of them seen only once. The data are from a study of T cell responses to AZD1222 COVID-19 vaccine. Findings of the study overall: Among those given AZD1222, only five or six were seropositive at baseline. The span of vaccine-associated CD4 TCRs extended across spike, with dominance at 160-218 and 743-854. Donors were largely white British and mainly female; clonal diversity was possibly underestimated.

The ends were cut back, 2 bases at V and 3 bases at J, with 13 bases in the middle. The germline CDR1 and CDR2 sequences are SGHNT and YENEEA. The CDR3 extends over 15 amino acids. Samples with a second dose at about 4 or about 12 weeks were pooled together. Source: peripheral blood, taken 28 days after the second AZD1222 dose. The chain is built from TRBV11-3 and TRBJ1-1; D might be TRBD1 (5 bases). The sequence came from an adult who received the AZD1222 COVID-19 vaccine. The CDR3 DNA sequence: TGTGCCAGCAGCTTATCGCAGGGCGCGGACACTGAAGCTTTCTTT. Translated, it gives CASSLSQGADTEAFF.